The 32 T cell receptor beta chains given below trace back to one sample, sequenced in a study of T cells in Graves' hyperthyroidism and ophthalmopathy. Regions amplified from RNA transcripts were the TCR beta CDR3 regions. Initially, a first-round RT-PCR of the TCR CDR3 employed the HTBI primer set. MiXCR, applied by TCRdb to the multiplex PCR reads, yields one record per CDR3 protein. Of around 600,000 distinct CDR3 sequences listed, approximately 15% are singletons. Sequencing was carried out using blood. The receptors derive from a woman aged 40-49 years with Graves' ophthalmopathy.

This rearrangement joins TRBV4-1 to TRBJ2-1, with 9 bases lining up with TRBD2. The V and J ends lost 3 bases and 2 bases, in that order; junction bases with no gene match: 5. The CDR3 sequence is 16 residues long. Germline V gene lookup returns CDR1 MGHRA and CDR2 YSYEKL. CDR3 protein: CASSQLGTSPYNEQFF. For the CDR3, the DNA is TGCGCCAGCAGCCAGTTGGGGACTAGCCCCTACAATGAGCAGTTCTTC.

This clonotype has just a few counts. The gene calls are TRBV29-1 and TRBJ2-1; D ambiguous. The V end was cut by 7 bases, the J end by 8 bases, with 15 bases between. Germline CDR1 and CDR2: SQVTM and ANQGSEA. The CDR3 runs 12 residues. CDR3 sequence: CSALRDRDEQFF. The CDR3, as DNA: TGCAGCGCCCTTAGGGATCGCGATGAGCAGTTCTTC.

The chain recombines TRBV18 with TRBJ2-7; 10 nucleotides agree with TRBD1. There are 16 residues in the CDR3. With V trimmed by 0 bases and J by 3 bases, 5 bases remained unmatched. The germline CDR1 and CDR2 sequences are KGHSH and LQKENI. This CDR3 reads CASSPPTGTGDYEQYF. CDR3 nucleotides: TGTGCCAGCTCACCACCAACCGGGACAGGGGACTACGAGCAGTACTTC.

This clonotype occurred many times. The chain combines TRBV2 with TRBJ2-5; perhaps D is TRBD1 or TRBD2 (5 bases each). Per the germline V gene, CDR1 is SNHLY and CDR2 is FYNNEI. The V gene lost 5 bases and the J gene lost 3 bases, with 13 bases spanning the gap. The CDR3 length is 14 residues. This CDR3 is CASSLRDGKETQYF. CDR3 coding DNA: TGTGCCAGCAGTCTCCGGGACGGAAAAGAGACCCAGTACTTC.

This clonotype was detected only a few times. The chain is built from TRBV10-2 and TRBJ2-2; 7 bases are shared with TRBD1. CDR1 is WSHSY and CDR2 is SAAADI in the germline V gene. This CDR3 is built from 14 residues. V trimming: 2 bases; J trimming: 7 bases; junction bases outside the gene matches: 4. The CDR3 here is CASSETGAVGELFF. The CDR3 DNA sequence: TGCGCCAGCAGTGAGACAGGGGCAGTCGGGGAGCTGTTTTTT.

This clonotype has just a few counts. This sequence joins TRBV5-1 and TRBJ2-5; 8 nucleotides agree with TRBD1. Trimming at V came to 5 bases and at J to 5 bases, leaving 8 bases not matched to a gene. CDR1 is SGHRS, CDR2 YFSETQ, per germline. This CDR3 comprises 14 residues. In nucleotides, the CDR3 is TGCGCCAGCAGTACGGACAGGGTGGGCGAGACCCAGTACTTC. Translation gives CASSTDRVGETQYF.

This chain connects TRBV20-1 to TRBJ2-1; 7 bases fit TRBD1. The CDR3 sequence is 14 residues long. V gave up 3 bases and J gave up 3 bases; unmatched junction bases: 5. Per germline, CDR1 DFQATT and CDR2 SNEGSKA (reference sequence). This CDR3 is CSASSDRVYNEQFF. The CDR3 DNA follows: TGCAGTGCTAGTAGTGACAGGGTCTACAATGAGCAGTTCTTC.

The chain has TRBV29-1 and TRBJ1-1, with a possible D match to TRBD1 (5 bases). V gave up 1 base and J gave up 3 bases, with 9 bases separating them. Germline lookup yields CDR1 SQVTM and CDR2 ANQGSEA. There are 13 residues in the CDR3. CDR3 DNA: TGCAGCGTTGAAGGCAGGGCCCACACTGAAGCTTTCTTT. Residues: CSVEGRAHTEAFF.

This clonotype has at least ten counts. The chain joins TRBV29-1 to TRBJ2-1; TRBD1 is a possible D gene (6 bases). V shed 6 bases and J shed 3 bases, with 12 bases lying between them. The CDR3 extends over 13 amino acids. Germline V gene sequence: CDR1 SQVTM, CDR2 ANQGSEA. The CDR3 DNA reads TGCAGCGTCGCCGGACAGAGCTACAATGAGCAGTTCTTC. Translated: CSVAGQSYNEQFF.

The genes are TRBV6-1 and TRBJ2-7, with 8 bases matching TRBD1. Germline-derived CDR1 and CDR2 are MNHNS and SASEGT. The ends lost 5 bases at V and 2 bases at J; junction bases unmatched: 5. The CDR3 runs to 14 residues. CDR3 residues: CASSSGRGPYEQYF. As DNA, the CDR3 is TGTGCCAGCAGTTCCGGCAGGGGGCCCTACGAGCAGTACTTC.

In its sample, this clonotype was seen a few times. The J gene is TRBJ1-5, the V gene TRBV27, with D unresolved. V gave up 3 bases and J gave up 6 bases, with 9 bases separating them. CDR1 and CDR2 (germline): MNHEY, SMNVEV (reference sequence). This CDR3 contains 13 residues. The CDR3 region has the DNA TGTGCCAGCAGTTTCGGGTATGGTCAGCCCCAGCATTTT. Its translation is CASSFGYGQPQHF.

The chain couples TRBV7-9 to TRBJ2-5; either TRBD1 or TRBD2 may supply D (6 bases each). The length of the CDR3 is 13 residues. Trimming removed 5 bases from V and 7 bases from J, with 14 bases in between. Germline V gives CDR1 SEHNR, CDR2 FQNEAQ (reference sequence). CDR3 coding DNA: TGTGCCAGCAGCAGGGGGGCGGGGACGACCCAGTACTTC. Its translation: CASSRGAGTTQYF.

This clonotype came up many times. The V call is TRBV7-8, the J call TRBJ1-5; 11 bases line up with TRBD1. Per the germline V gene, CDR1 is SGHVS and CDR2 is FQNEAQ. There are 15 residues in the CDR3. Trimming at V came to 5 bases and at J to 6 bases, leaving 6 bases not matched to a gene. The CDR3 nucleotides read TGTGCCAGCAGCGGGGACAGGGGGTTCGGTCAGCCCCAGCATTTT. Protein sequence: CASSGDRGFGQPQHF.

J is TRBJ2-5 and V is TRBV7-9; D is undetermined. The CDR3 has 15 amino acids. With 4 bases removed from V and 2 bases from J, the gap between germline ends came to 14 bases. CDR1 SEHNR and CDR2 FQNEAQ come from the germline V gene (reference sequence). CDR3 DNA sequence: TGTGCCAGCAGCTCCCTTGGGGTCAATCAAGAGACCCAGTACTTC. Its translation is CASSSLGVNQETQYF.

At least ten counts were recorded for this clonotype. V is TRBV6-1 and J is TRBJ1-1; a weak D match, TRBD1 (6 bases). This CDR3 is built from 16 residues. CDR1 is MNHNS, CDR2 SASEGT, per germline. V was trimmed by 1 base and J by 8 bases, leaving 20 bases between them. This CDR3 is CASSEEGTLRNGEAFF. The CDR3, as DNA: TGTGCCAGCAGTGAAGAGGGGACACTTCGGAACGGGGAAGCTTTCTTT.

The table lists this clonotype with a few counts. The chain recombines TRBV19 with TRBJ1-2; TRBD1 might be the D (6 bases). Between the trimmed V and J ends, which lost 3 bases and 4 bases, there was a span of 9 bases. The CDR3 has 13 residues. Per the germline V gene, CDR1 is LNHDA and CDR2 is SQIVND (reference sequence). The CDR3 sequence is CASSMGAVYGYTF. The CDR3 DNA sequence: TGTGCCAGTAGTATGGGGGCCGTCTATGGCTACACCTTC.

This clonotype was seen repeatedly, ten times or more. This chain links TRBV13 with TRBJ2-7, with 10 bases lining up with TRBD2. The CDR3 runs to 16 residues. Losses at the gene ends were 4 bases for V and 4 bases for J; bases not matched to a gene: 10. CDR1 and CDR2 from the germline V gene are PRHDT and FYEKMQ (reference sequence). CDR3 loop: CASSSSTSGILYEQYF. The CDR3 DNA sequence: TGTGCCAGCAGCTCTTCTACTAGCGGGATCTTATACGAGCAGTACTTC.

This clonotype has ten or more counts. This sequence joins TRBV3-1 and TRBJ1-5; D not certain. CDR1 LGHDT and CDR2 YNNKEL come from the germline V gene (reference sequence). The CDR3 covers 12 residues. V was cut by 4 bases and J by 9 bases, with 10 bases left in between. Written as DNA, the CDR3 is TGTGCCAGCAGCCCTCCCTCGGGGCCCCAGCATTTT. Its translation: CASSPPSGPQHF.

The V and J genes are TRBV10-3 and TRBJ2-3, with 9 bases lining up with TRBD2. The length of the CDR3 is 17 residues. Looked up from germline, CDR1 is ENHRY and CDR2 is SYGVKD. V lost 3 bases, J lost 0 bases, and 7 bases stayed unmatched. The CDR3 DNA follows: TGTGCCATCAGTGATTGGGGCGCGGGGGGGAGCACAGATACGCAGTATTTT. Protein: CAISDWGAGGSTDTQYF.

This clonotype has only a few counts. Possible read error: a much larger clone is one base away. The chain joins TRBV11-3 to TRBJ1-1, with D perhaps TRBD1 (6 bases). Germline loops: CDR1 SGHNT, CDR2 YENEEA. V was clipped by 11 bases and J by 3 bases, with 16 bases between them. The CDR3 contains 13 residues. Written as DNA, the CDR3 is TGTGCCCTGACCGGGGGGCGCGACACTGAAGCTTTCTTT. Translated: CALTGGRDTEAFF.

A few counts support this clonotype. The J gene is TRBJ1-3, the V gene TRBV5-6; D not certain. The CDR3 is 15 amino acids. Between the trimmed V and J ends, which lost 1 base and 0 bases, there was a span of 8 bases. Germline V gene data show CDR1 as SGHDT and CDR2 as YYEEEE. The CDR3 sequence is CASSLYGSSGNTIYF. The CDR3 DNA sequence: TGTGCCAGCAGCTTGTACGGATCCTCTGGAAACACCATATATTTT.

The J gene is TRBJ1-2, the V gene TRBV30, with 9 bases lining up with TRBD1. CDR3 length equals 15 residues. The V segment lost 5 bases and the J segment 3 bases; nucleotides outside the gene matches: 10. Germline-derived CDR1 and CDR2 are GTSNPN and SVGIG (reference sequence). The CDR3 protein is CAWERQGGGDYGYTF. The CDR3 nucleotides are TGTGCCTGGGAGCGACAGGGGGGAGGGGACTATGGCTACACCTTC. Full variable domain (missing parts from reference TRBV30 and TRBJ1-2): SQTIHQWPATLVQPVGSPLSLECTVEGTSNPNLYWYRQAAGRGLQLLFYSVGIGQISSEVPQNLSASRPQDRQFILSSKKLLLSDSGFYLCAWERQGGGDYGYTFGSGTRLTVV.

The chain has TRBV3-1 and TRBJ2-7; 9 bases fit TRBD2. J was trimmed by 6 bases and V by 7 bases; bases with no gene match: 13. The CDR3 sequence is 15 residues long. Germline values: CDR1 LGHDT, CDR2 YNNKEL (reference sequence). The CDR3 DNA reads TGTGCCAGCACCTTAGCGGGAGTGGGTATGGCCGAGCAGTACTTC. This encodes CASTLAGVGMAEQYF.

The rearrangement links TRBV5-8 to TRBJ1-1, with 8 nucleotides matching TRBD1. Per germline, CDR1 SGHTS and CDR2 YDEGEE. The CDR3 runs to 15 residues. The V gene end was trimmed by 4 bases and the J gene end by 0 bases; junction bases not matched to a gene: 5. CDR3 protein: CASSAGTGMNTEAFF. The CDR3, as DNA: TGTGCCAGCAGCGCCGGGACAGGAATGAACACTGAAGCTTTCTTT.

This clonotype turned up a few times. The chain is built from TRBV7-9 and TRBJ1-4; TRBD1 might be the D (6 bases). CDR1 is SEHNR and CDR2 is FQNEAQ in the germline V gene (reference sequence). CDR3 length: 15 residues. V lost 5 bases, J lost 3 bases, and 13 bases lay in between. The CDR3 sequence is CASSRIQGSNEKLFF. In DNA form, the CDR3 reads TGTGCCAGCAGCCGAATACAGGGCTCTAATGAAAAACTGTTTTTT.

This clonotype was seen a few times. The chain has TRBV7-4 and TRBJ2-7; unclear D gene. CDR3 size: 14 residues. Germline V gives CDR1 SGHVT, CDR2 SQSDAQ. Trimming took off 4 bases at V and 3 bases at J, with 13 bases between the two ends. The CDR3 DNA is TGTGCCAGCAGCTCATACAGAGAAAGCTACGAGCAGTACTTC. It is translated as CASSSYRESYEQYF. The full variable domain, in which reference TRBV7-4 and TRBJ2-7 provide the parts outside the CDR3, is GAGVSQSPRYKVAKRGRDVALRCDSISGHVTLYWYRQTLGQGSEVLTYSQSDAQRDKSGRPSGRFSAERPERSVSTLKIQRTEQGDSAVYLCASSSYRESYEQYFGPGTRLTVT.

On this clonotype: One junction end disagrees with the germline gene, perhaps due to a read error. V usage is TRBV10-2 and J usage is TRBJ2-1; 9 nucleotides agree with TRBD1. Germline loops: CDR1 WSHSY, CDR2 SAAADI. The CDR3 spans 16 residues. CDR3 region: CDSSATGTGSYNEQFF. In DNA, the CDR3 is TGCGACAGCAGCGCTACCGGGACAGGGTCCTACAATGAGCAGTTCTTC.

In its sample, this clonotype was seen many times. This chain uses TRBV11-2 with TRBJ2-1; TRBD2 matches 10 bases. J was trimmed by 9 bases and V by 1 base; bases with no gene match: 0. The CDR3 is 13 residues long. Germline values: CDR1 SGHAT, CDR2 FQNNGV. This CDR3 is CASSLGTSGEQFF. The CDR3 nucleotides are TGTGCCAGCAGCTTAGGGACTAGCGGTGAGCAGTTCTTC.

This chain links TRBV19 with TRBJ1-1; 7 nucleotides line up with TRBD1. Unmatched junction bases numbered 15, after V lost 10 bases and J lost 7 bases. From germline, CDR1 is LNHDA and CDR2 SQIVND (reference sequence). This CDR3 spans 14 amino acids. The CDR3 reads CATNSAGGLIEAFF. Written as DNA, the CDR3 is TGTGCCACCAACAGCGCAGGGGGTCTGATTGAAGCTTTCTTT.

Ten or more counts support this clonotype. The genes are TRBV30 and TRBJ2-7; D is uncertain. The V end lost 5 bases, the J end lost 2 bases, and 22 bases lay between the germline ends. Germline V gene lookup returns CDR1 GTSNPN and CDR2 SVGIG (reference sequence). CDR3 size: 16 residues. CDR3 sequence (DNA): TGTGCCTGGTCCTCGTATACCAGGCCCATGACCTACGAGCAGTACTTC. Amino acid sequence: CAWSSYTRPMTYEQYF.

The J gene is TRBJ1-2, the V gene TRBV30, with no clear D. V was pared by 3 bases and J by 0 bases, with 8 bases between. The CDR3 runs to 13 residues. Germline V CDR1 and CDR2: GTSNPN, SVGIG (reference sequence). CDR3 sequence reads: CAWRSPPNYGYTF. The CDR3 nucleotides read TGTGCCTGGAGGTCCCCTCCTAACTATGGCTACACCTTC.

This clonotype was counted many times. The gene calls are TRBV28 and TRBJ2-2; 13 bases align to TRBD2. Germline V gene sequence: CDR1 MDHEN, CDR2 SYDVKM. The CDR3 loop spans 17 amino acids. The trim removed 5 bases at V and 6 bases at J, leaving 9 bases unmatched. CDR3 protein: CASSPGTSGIVAGELFF. The CDR3 nucleotides read TGTGCCAGCAGTCCCGGGACTAGCGGGATCGTGGCCGGGGAGCTGTTTTTT.